This TCR beta chain was sequenced during a study of T cell responses to AZD1222 COVID-19 vaccine. Looking at the study overall: Doses given second, at about 4 or about 12 weeks, were pooled. Study results and caveats: Seropositive AZD1222 recipients at baseline numbered only 5 or 6.

CDR1 is SGHTA, CDR2 FQGNSA, per germline. This CDR3 is 13 amino acids long. Unmatched junction bases numbered 4, after V lost 4 bases and J lost 10 bases. Here immunoSEQ multiplex PCR was the method, and the copy in TCRdb shows in-frame clones only, minus some. In the table there are 150,000 to 180,000 clones, 90% of which are singletons. With regard to this clone: Its antigen is currently unknown.

Sequenced here: peripheral blood, sampled on day 0 of AZD1222 vaccination. The rearrangement joins TRBV7-2 to TRBJ2-7; TRBD2 agrees at 13 bases. This receptor was taken from an adult in good health. Here the CDR3 reads CASSSRTSGRQYF. The CDR3 DNA is TGTGCCAGCAGCTCCAGGACTAGCGGGAGACAGTACTTC. Variable domain in full (rest from reference TRBV7-2 and TRBJ2-7): GAGVSQSPSNKVTEKGKDVELRCDPISGHTALYWYRQSLGQGLEFLIYFQGNSAPDKSGLPSDRFSAERTGGSVSTLTIQRTQQEDSAVYLCASSSRTSGRQYFGPGTRLTVT.